These 24 T cell receptor beta chains were sequenced from one sample in a study of T cell responses to AZD1222 COVID-19 vaccine. Sequencing was performed with immunoSEQ multiplex PCR; in TCRdb, only in-frame clones are kept and a portion is missing. Altogether approximately 130,000 clones are present, 85% to 90% being singletons, with the ten largest covering under 35%. The sample consisted of peripheral blood, taken on day 0 of AZD1222 vaccination. The receptors were gathered from an adult in good health.

V gene TRBV7-9 combines with J gene TRBJ1-1, with D perhaps matching TRBD1 (6 bases). Per germline, CDR1 SEHNR and CDR2 FQNEAQ (reference sequence). The CDR3 spans 13 residues. V shed 4 bases and J shed 8 bases, with 14 bases lying between them. The CDR3 loop is CASSSNPQGEAFF. Written as DNA, the CDR3 is TGTGCCAGCAGCTCAAACCCACAGGGAGAAGCTTTCTTT.

The chain uses TRBV10-2 and TRBJ2-7, with 12 bases fitting TRBD2. Trimming cost V 7 bases and J 1 base; bases outside gene matches: 5. This CDR3 region has 15 residues. Germline V gives CDR1 WSHSY, CDR2 SAAADI. DNA of the CDR3: TGCGCCAGCACCAGGACTAGCGGGGCTTCCTACGAGCAGTACTTC. Translating it yields CASTRTSGASYEQYF.

This clone was recorded only once. This chain connects TRBV9 to TRBJ2-1; 10 positions match TRBD2. The J segment lost 4 bases and the V segment lost 3 bases, leaving 4 bases of the junction unmatched. This CDR3 has 15 residues. Germline lookup yields CDR1 SGDLS and CDR2 YYNGEE. The CDR3 protein is CASSEGLASYNEQFF. In nucleotides, the CDR3 is TGTGCCAGCAGCGAGGGACTAGCGAGTTACAATGAGCAGTTCTTC.

The chain uses TRBV5-1 and TRBJ2-7; D is ambiguous. The CDR3 runs 12 residues. The V end was cut by 0 bases, the J end by 6 bases, with 7 bases between. The V gene's germline CDR1 is SGHRS and CDR2 YFSETQ. The CDR3, as DNA: TGCGCCAGCAGCTTGGTCTCCAGCGAGCAGTACTTC. It specifies CASSLVSSEQYF.

The genes are TRBV3-1 (or the pseudogene TRBV3-2) and TRBJ1-6; no firm D call. The CDR3 totals 16 residues. V dropped 1 base and J dropped 6 bases, with 13 bases sitting between them. Germline V gene sequence: CDR1 LGHDT, CDR2 YNNKEL (reference sequence). The CDR3 reads CASSQADRPANSPLHF. The CDR3 nucleotides are TGTGCCAGCAGCCAAGCGGACCGTCCCGCTAATTCACCCCTCCACTTT.

This clone appeared a single time. The chain joins TRBV6-6 to TRBJ2-7; D tentatively reads TRBD1 or TRBD2 (5 bases each). The CDR3 totals 17 residues. Germline lookup yields CDR1 MNHNY and CDR2 SVGAGI (reference sequence). V dropped 5 bases and J dropped 3 bases, with 23 bases sitting between them. CDR3 amino acids: CASSPPPGTYHLYEQYF. CDR3 in DNA: TGTGCCAGCAGTCCGCCCCCTGGGACCTACCACCTCTACGAGCAGTACTTC.

The genes are TRBV27 and TRBJ2-2, with D possibly matching TRBD1 (5 bases). Trimming removed 5 bases at V and 3 bases at J, with 16 bases between. Germline assignment: CDR1 MNHEY and CDR2 SMNVEV (reference sequence). This CDR3 contains 16 residues. The CDR3 loop reads CASSADTLTDTGELFF. The CDR3 nucleotides read TGTGCCAGCAGTGCGGACACGTTAACGGACACCGGGGAGCTGTTTTTT.

This chain joins TRBV7-2 and TRBJ2-3, with D possibly TRBD1 on 6 matching bases. The CDR3 runs to 14 residues. Trimming removed 6 bases from V and 0 bases from J, with 10 bases in between. Germline assignment: CDR1 SGHTA and CDR2 FQGNSA. CDR3: CASRVRGSTDTQYF. The CDR3 nucleotides read TGTGCCAGCAGGGTGAGGGGGAGCACAGATACGCAGTATTTT.

The rearrangement links TRBV18 to TRBJ1-3; D perhaps matches TRBD1 (6 bases). The germline gives CDR1 KGHSH, CDR2 LQKENI. V dropped 6 bases and J dropped 2 bases, with 11 bases sitting between them. The CDR3 spans 14 residues. DNA of the CDR3: TGTGCCAGCTCCAAGGGGGACCCTGGAAACACCATATATTTT. It is translated as CASSKGDPGNTIYF.

V usage is TRBV6-5 and J usage is TRBJ1-6; 8 bases map to TRBD1. CDR3 size: 15 residues. The germline V gene encodes CDR1 MNHEY and CDR2 SVGAGI. Trimming at V came to 6 bases and at J to 5 bases, leaving 6 bases not matched to a gene. CDR3 sequence reads: CASRPQGAHNSPLHF. DNA for the CDR3: TGTGCCAGCAGGCCTCAGGGGGCACATAATTCACCCCTCCACTTT.

The chain employs TRBV9 and TRBJ2-1, with a possible D match to TRBD2 (5 bases). Trimming took 6 bases from V and 5 from J, leaving 18 bases between them. Looked up from germline, CDR1 is SGDLS and CDR2 is YYNGEE. The CDR3 is 15 amino acids. CDR3: CASTPGEGRHNEQFF. For the CDR3, the DNA is TGTGCCAGCACCCCGGGTGAGGGCCGGCACAATGAGCAGTTCTTC.

The chain carries TRBV30 and TRBJ2-2; tentatively, D is TRBD2 (6 bases). The CDR3 loop spans 16 amino acids. Trimming took off 2 bases at V and 0 bases at J, with 13 bases between the two ends. Germline loops: CDR1 GTSNPN, CDR2 SVGIG (reference sequence). The CDR3 region has the DNA TGTGCCTGGAGTAGAGGTTCGGGGGCGAACACCGGGGAGCTGTTTTTT. Its translation is CAWSRGSGANTGELFF.

The chain links TRBV9 to TRBJ1-6; D is unclear. The CDR3 runs 12 residues. Per germline, CDR1 SGDLS and CDR2 YYNGEE. V was shortened by 10 bases and J by 4 bases, with 9 bases between the two germline ends. As DNA, the CDR3 is TGTGCCCCCGCGAGTTATAATTCACCCCTCCACTTT. This translates into CAPASYNSPLHF. The full variable domain, in which reference TRBV9 and TRBJ1-6 provide the parts outside the CDR3, is DSGVTQTPKHLITATGQRVTLRCSPRSGDLSVYWYQQSLDQGLQFLIQYYNGEERAKGNILERFSAQQFPDLHSELNLSSLELGDSALYFCAPASYNSPLHFGNGTRLTVT.

This clone appeared once. The chain links TRBV10-3 to TRBJ2-4, with 7 bases aligning to TRBD2. CDR1 and CDR2 (germline): ENHRY, SYGVKD. V trimming: 4 bases; J trimming: 11 bases; junction bases outside the gene matches: 5. The CDR3 has 12 residues. The CDR3 loop reads CAISVGEGLQYF. Here the CDR3 DNA reads TGTGCCATCAGTGTGGGGGAGGGACTTCAGTACTTC.

This clone occurred a few times. This chain uses TRBV7-3 with TRBJ2-3; TRBD2 matches at 7 bases. Germline V lookup: CDR1 SGHTA, CDR2 FQGTGA. The V and J ends lost 3 bases and 4 bases, in that order; junction bases with no gene match: 7. There are 15 residues in the CDR3. CDR3 bases: TGTGCCAGCAGCTTTACTAGCGACCGAGCAGATACGCAGTATTTT. It is translated as CASSFTSDRADTQYF.

The chain couples TRBV30 to TRBJ1-6; D might be TRBD1 (5 bases). Per the germline V gene, CDR1 is GTSNPN and CDR2 is SVGIG (reference sequence). Trimming shortened V by 1 base and J by 9 bases, and 7 bases separated the two germline ends. The CDR3 has 12 amino acids. CDR3 DNA sequence: TGTGCCTGGAGTGAAGGGACTTCACCCCTCCACTTT. Translating gives CAWSEGTSPLHF.

The V call is TRBV2, the J call TRBJ2-3; 8 bases are a match to TRBD2. Germline CDR1 reads SNHLY; CDR2 reads FYNNEI. The junction had 7 bases not matched to a gene; V was cut back by 8 bases and J by 6 bases. CDR3 length: 13 amino acids. The CDR3 loop is CASRPGGPDTQYF. CDR3 DNA: TGTGCCAGCCGCCCGGGGGGGCCGGATACGCAGTATTTT.

This clone appeared a single time. The V gene is TRBV4-3, the J gene TRBJ2-7, with D perhaps matching TRBD1 (6 bases). Germline loops: CDR1 LGHNA, CDR2 YSLEER. V gave up 6 bases and J gave up 2 bases, with 14 bases separating them. This CDR3 comprises 14 residues. CDR3 sequence reads: CASSPGAGPYEQYF. For the CDR3, the DNA is TGCGCCAGCAGTCCAGGGGCAGGGCCCTACGAGCAGTACTTC.

The chain joins TRBV6-5 to TRBJ2-2, with D perhaps matching TRBD1 or TRBD2 (7 bases each). This CDR3 spans 16 amino acids. The V end was cut by 4 bases, the J end by 1 base, with 13 bases between. Per germline, CDR1 MNHEY and CDR2 SVGAGI. The CDR3 reads CASSWEGAGNTGELFF. CDR3 coding DNA: TGTGCCAGCAGTTGGGAGGGGGCTGGGAACACCGGGGAGCTGTTTTTT.

This clone occurred once. This rearrangement joins TRBV7-9 to TRBJ2-3, with TRBD2 matching 8 bases. The germline V gene encodes CDR1 SEHNR and CDR2 FQNEAQ (reference sequence). The CDR3 loop spans 17 amino acids. V lost 5 bases to trimming and J lost 4 bases; unmatched junction nucleotides: 14. The CDR3 spells CASSPPGSGSISDTQYF. CDR3 in DNA: TGTGCCAGCAGCCCGCCCGGGAGCGGGAGTATATCAGATACGCAGTATTTT.

The V and J genes are TRBV28 and TRBJ2-7, with 8 bases that match TRBD1. After removal of 5 bases from V and 3 bases from J, the junction contained 12 bases not matched to a gene. The CDR3 length is 16 residues. The germline V gene has CDR1 MDHEN and CDR2 SYDVKM. CDR3 region: CASSPAGTGPNYEQYF. For the CDR3, the DNA is TGTGCCAGCAGTCCCGCCGGGACAGGTCCTAACTACGAGCAGTACTTC.

The chain couples TRBV3-1 (or the pseudogene TRBV3-2) to TRBJ1-1; the D is unclear. This CDR3 contains 14 residues. V gave up 2 bases and J gave up 1 base, with 8 bases separating them. Germline V CDR1 and CDR2: LGHDT, YNNKEL (reference sequence). For the CDR3, the DNA is TGTGCCAGCAGCCAACTGGAGGCGAACACTGAAGCTTTCTTT. It codes for CASSQLEANTEAFF.

The chain combines TRBV6-5 with TRBJ2-7; 7 bases map to TRBD2. Unmatched junction bases numbered 6, after V lost 2 bases and J lost 5 bases. The germline V gene has CDR1 MNHEY and CDR2 SVGAGI. This CDR3 comprises 14 residues. CDR3 sequence: CASSYGGRVDEQYF. For the CDR3, the DNA is TGTGCCAGCAGTTACGGCGGGAGAGTCGACGAGCAGTACTTC.

This clone has just one count. The CDR3 is CAKRLGVEQYF. DNA for the CDR3: TGTGCCAAAAGACTGGGGGTCGAGCAGTACTTC. The chain employs TRBV9 and TRBJ2-7; D could derive from TRBD1 or TRBD2 (5 bases each). CDR3 size: 11 residues. In germline, CDR1 is SGDLS, CDR2 YYNGEE. V shed 9 bases and J shed 6 bases, with 13 bases lying between them.